The subject of this entry is one TCR beta chain. Its antigen is not identified. Trimming cost V 5 bases and J 1 base, with 20 bases left between them. There are 17 residues in the CDR3. Per germline, CDR1 LNHNV and CDR2 YYDKDF (reference sequence). It was patients with CD8+CD57+ cell expansion by flow cytometry who were chosen for sequencing. The source of the sample is a study of CD8+CD57+ T cells in acquired aplastic anemia. Background on the study: The sorted CD4+ and CD8+ cells yielded an average roughly 3 ug of DNA. Study-wide results and caveats: Patients and controls shared twenty-nine CD8+ CDR3 sequences, which appeared highly expressed in patients and within their immunodominant clones.

Genomic DNA acted as the template from which TCR beta VDJ combination and CDR3 sequence profiling were carried out. MiXCR was run by TCRdb on the reads, yielding one entry per CDR3 protein. This sample has about 200,000 distinct CDR3 sequences, with 65% found just once. This TCR derives from a human donor with aplastic anemia. Sequencing used sorted CD4+, CD8+, or CD8+CD57+ T cells (not recorded which) from PBMCs. The rearrangement links TRBV15 to TRBJ1-1, with D possibly being TRBD1 (6 bases). CDR3 in DNA: TGTGCCACCAGCGCCCAGCCTCGGACAGAAACGAACACTGAAGCTTTCTTT. It is translated as CATSAQPRTETNTEAFF.